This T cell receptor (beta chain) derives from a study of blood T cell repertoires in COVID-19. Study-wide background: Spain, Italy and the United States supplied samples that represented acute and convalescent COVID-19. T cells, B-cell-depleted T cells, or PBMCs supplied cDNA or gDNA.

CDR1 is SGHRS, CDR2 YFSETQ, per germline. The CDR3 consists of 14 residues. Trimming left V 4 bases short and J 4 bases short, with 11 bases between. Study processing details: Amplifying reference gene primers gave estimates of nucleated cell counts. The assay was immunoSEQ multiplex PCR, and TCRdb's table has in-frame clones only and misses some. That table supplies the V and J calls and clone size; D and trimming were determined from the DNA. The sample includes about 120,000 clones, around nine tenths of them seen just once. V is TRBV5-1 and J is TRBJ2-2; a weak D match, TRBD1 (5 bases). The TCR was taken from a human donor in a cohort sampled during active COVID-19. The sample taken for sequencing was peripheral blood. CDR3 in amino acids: CASSQGSFTGELFF. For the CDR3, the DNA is TGCGCCAGCAGCCAGGGTTCGTTCACCGGGGAGCTGTTTTTT.